The 32 T cell receptor beta chains given below trace back to one sample, sequenced in a study of identical twins. MiXCR was run by TCRdb on the 5' RACE reads, yielding one entry per CDR3 protein. The sample includes 1.5 million or so distinct CDR3 sequences, around 33% seen only once; the top ten take under 0.35%. Specimen: cord blood. Receptors originate from a newborn girl in good health.

This clonotype turned up a few times. V gene TRBV3-1 combines with J gene TRBJ2-7; 8 bases fit TRBD2. Germline V gene lookup returns CDR1 LGHDT and CDR2 YNNKEL (reference sequence). Unmatched junction bases numbered 3, after V lost 0 bases and J lost 2 bases. This CDR3 is 15 amino acids long. The CDR3 region has the DNA TGTGCCAGCAGCCAAGATGGGCGGGGGGCCTACGAGCAGTACTTC. Its translation is CASSQDGRGAYEQYF.

The chain links TRBV7-9 to TRBJ2-1; unclear D gene. The CDR3 loop spans 12 amino acids. V was shortened by 7 bases and J by 3 bases, with 7 bases between the two germline ends. The germline V gene has CDR1 SEHNR and CDR2 FQNEAQ (reference sequence). The chain's CDR3 is CASTLGYNEQFF. Here the CDR3 DNA reads TGTGCCAGCACCCTAGGCTACAATGAGCAGTTCTTC.

A few counts support this clonotype. The V and J genes are TRBV7-8 and TRBJ2-7, with D maybe TRBD2 (5 bases). V was shortened by 0 bases and J by 0 bases, with 12 bases between the two germline ends. The CDR3 has 16 residues. Germline lookup yields CDR1 SGHVS and CDR2 FQNEAQ. Written as DNA, the CDR3 is TGTGCCAGCAGCTTAGCGCCTAGCCCGAGCTCCTACGAGCAGTACTTC. Translating gives CASSLAPSPSSYEQYF.

This clonotype has just a few counts. The rearrangement links TRBV20-1 to TRBJ2-7, with 11 positions matching TRBD2. The J segment lost 2 bases and the V segment lost 1 base, leaving 4 bases of the junction unmatched. This CDR3 is built from 15 residues. Germline loops: CDR1 DFQATT, CDR2 SNEGSKA (reference sequence). The CDR3 DNA is TGCAGTGCTAGAGTCTGGACTAGCGGGCCCTACGAGCAGTACTTC. It yields the protein CSARVWTSGPYEQYF.

The chain carries TRBV29-1 and TRBJ2-3; no clear D. The ends were cut back, 3 bases at V and 3 bases at J, with 7 bases in the middle. The V gene's germline CDR1 is SQVTM and CDR2 ANQGSEA. The CDR3 consists of 12 residues. In DNA, the CDR3 is TGCAGCGTTGATTTGGAAACAGATACGCAGTATTTT. Amino acid sequence: CSVDLETDTQYF.

A single count supports this clonotype. V usage is TRBV19 and J usage is TRBJ2-3; D gene unclear. CDR1 is LNHDA and CDR2 is SQIVND in the germline V gene (reference sequence). The CDR3 extends over 12 amino acids. V dropped 5 bases and J dropped 7 bases, with 10 bases sitting between them. The DNA for the CDR3 is TGTGCCAGTAGTCTCCCGTCATATACGCAGTATTTT. Protein: CASSLPSYTQYF.

This clonotype was detected only a few times. At one end the junction does not follow the germline gene, possibly because of a read error. The rearrangement joins TRBV20-1 to TRBJ2-3, with a possible D match to TRBD2 (5 bases). Per germline, CDR1 DFQATT and CDR2 SNEGSKA (reference sequence). CDR3 length: 18 amino acids. CDR3: CSATVSDSSSPLADTQYF. CDR3 nucleotide sequence: TGCAGCGCTACGGTTTCCGATTCTAGCAGCCCTCTGGCAGATACGCAGTATTTT.

The chain links TRBV12-3 or TRBV12-4 to TRBJ2-7; 8 nucleotides agree with TRBD2. With 3 bases clipped from V and 2 bases from J, the junction kept 6 bases outside the gene matches. CDR3 length: 15 residues. The CDR3 bases are TGTGCCAGCAGTTTTCGGGTTAGCGGGACCTACGAGCAGTACTTC. This gives the protein CASSFRVSGTYEQYF.

The rearrangement uses TRBV18 and TRBJ2-1, with TRBD2 matching over 10 bases. From germline, CDR1 is KGHSH and CDR2 LQKENI. The trim removed 7 bases at V and 6 bases at J, leaving 6 bases unmatched. The CDR3 length is 14 residues. Here the CDR3 DNA reads TGTGCCAGCTTCCTCTCTAGCGGGAGCAATGAGCAGTTCTTC. It specifies CASFLSSGSNEQFF. Variable domain in full (rest from reference TRBV18 and TRBJ2-1): NAGVMQNPRHLVRRRGQEARLRCSPMKGHSHVYWYRQLPEEGLKFMVYLQKENIIDESGMPKERFSAEFPKEGPSILRIQQVVRGDSAAYFCASFLSSGSNEQFFGPGTRLTVL.

The chain carries TRBV15 and TRBJ1-1, with D maybe TRBD1 (5 bases). V lost 2 bases and J lost 1, with 11 bases in between. The germline CDR1 and CDR2 sequences are LNHNV and YYDKDF (reference sequence). The CDR3 length is 15 residues. In DNA form, the CDR3 reads TGTGCCACCAGCAGACCGGGGACGGGGAACACTGAAGCTTTCTTT. It encodes CATSRPGTGNTEAFF.

This clonotype came up a few times. The chain uses TRBV28 and TRBJ1-5; D remains ambiguous. This CDR3 is built from 16 residues. The V gene lost 2 bases and the J gene lost 1 base, with 12 bases spanning the gap. Germline CDR1 is MDHEN and CDR2 is SYDVKM. For the CDR3, the DNA is TGTGCCAGCAGTTTACACGCGGATAGGAGCAATCAGCCCCAGCATTTT. The encoded protein is CASSLHADRSNQPQHF.

The V and J genes are TRBV6-5 and TRBJ1-1, with TRBD1 matching 7 bases. The junction had 7 bases not matched to a gene; V was cut back by 6 bases and J by 0 bases. Germline CDR1 is MNHEY and CDR2 is SVGAGI. This CDR3 is built from 15 residues. The CDR3 is CASSLNGQVNTEAFF. CDR3 sequence (DNA): TGTGCCAGCAGCCTCAACGGACAGGTGAACACTGAAGCTTTCTTT.

This clonotype was detected a few times. V is TRBV20-1 and J is TRBJ2-3; a possible D gene is TRBD2 (5 bases). The germline V gene encodes CDR1 DFQATT and CDR2 SNEGSKA (reference sequence). The CDR3 length is 13 residues. V was trimmed by 5 bases and J by 4 bases, leaving 13 bases between them. For the CDR3, the DNA is TGCAGTGCTGGTCTTCTAGCCCCAGATACGCAGTATTTT. This translates into CSAGLLAPDTQYF.

This clonotype was detected ten times or more. The chain recombines TRBV4-2 with TRBJ2-7, with a weak D call TRBD2 (6 bases). The CDR3 has 14 amino acids. Germline CDR1 is LGHNA and CDR2 is YNFKEQ. V was pared by 4 bases and J by 0 bases, with 10 bases between. CDR3 sequence reads: CASSPSGLSYEQYF. As DNA, the CDR3 is TGTGCCAGCAGCCCAAGCGGGCTCTCCTACGAGCAGTACTTC.

The chain carries TRBV6-2 or TRBV6-3 and TRBJ2-3, with D possibly TRBD2 on 6 matching bases. The CDR3 length is 16 residues. V was cut by 2 bases and J by 5 bases, with 17 bases left in between. Germline loops: CDR1 MNHEY, CDR2 SVGEGT. In DNA form, the CDR3 reads TGTGCCAGCAGTTACGAGGCGGGGTACTTCAGAGATACGCAGTATTTT. It codes for CASSYEAGYFRDTQYF.

In its sample, this clonotype was seen a few times. CDR3 region: CASSSTGTDSNYGYTF. The CDR3 DNA reads as TGTGCCAGCAGTTCCACCGGGACAGACTCTAACTATGGCTACACCTTC. The genes are TRBV6-2 or TRBV6-3 and TRBJ1-2; 7 nucleotides line up with TRBD1. The CDR3 has 16 amino acids. Germline V lookup: CDR1 MNHEY, CDR2 SVGEGT. V gave up 4 bases and J gave up 0 bases; unmatched junction bases: 8.

The V and J genes are TRBV5-5 and TRBJ1-4, with TRBD1 matching over 11 bases. V shed 4 bases, J shed 7 bases, and the junction held 9 bases outside the gene matches. This CDR3 is built from 16 residues. The germline CDR1 and CDR2 sequences are SGHKS and YYEKEE (reference sequence). CDR3 bases: TGTGCCAGCAGCCCCAGTCCCGGGACAGGGGGTGAAAAACTGTTTTTT. Translation gives CASSPSPGTGGEKLFF.

In this sample, this clonotype turned up a few times. The chain couples TRBV2 to TRBJ1-6; TRBD1 might be the D (6 bases). Trimming took off 7 bases at V and 7 bases at J, with 11 bases between the two ends. Germline values: CDR1 SNHLY, CDR2 FYNNEI. The CDR3 sequence is 13 residues long. The CDR3 reads CASTRQANSPLHF. The CDR3 DNA reads TGTGCCAGCACTAGACAGGCAAATTCACCCCTCCACTTT.

The sample holds a few counts of this clonotype. The chain uses TRBV15 and TRBJ2-4, with D tentatively TRBD1 (5 bases). The germline V and J ends were trimmed by 4 bases and 0 bases, with 13 bases remaining between them. Germline V gene lookup returns CDR1 LNHNV and CDR2 YYDKDF (reference sequence). This CDR3 has 16 amino acids. The CDR3 region has the DNA TGTGCCACCAGCAAAGGACATCAGATAGCCAAAAACATTCAGTACTTC. This sequence encodes CATSKGHQIAKNIQYF.

This clonotype was detected only a few times. V usage is TRBV12-3 or TRBV12-4 and J usage is TRBJ2-1; TRBD2 agrees at 7 bases. V gave up 8 bases and J gave up 0 bases; unmatched junction bases: 7. The CDR3 totals 15 residues. CDR3 amino acids: CASAWEGSSYNEQFF. In DNA, the CDR3 is TGTGCCAGCGCGTGGGAGGGGAGCTCCTACAATGAGCAGTTCTTC.

The chain joins TRBV6-2 or TRBV6-3 to TRBJ2-3; tentative D call: TRBD2 (6 bases). The ends were cut back, 0 bases at V and 4 bases at J, with 17 bases in the middle. CDR3 length equals 17 residues. CDR1 is MNHEY, CDR2 SVGEGT, per germline. As DNA, the CDR3 is TGTGCCAGCAGTTACTCGATTTTTAGACGGAGGGCAGATACGCAGTATTTT. The encoded protein is CASSYSIFRRRADTQYF.

The chain links TRBV6-5 to TRBJ2-4, with D perhaps being TRBD1 or TRBD2 (5 bases each). The last part of the DNA fits TRBJ2-7 better; the J call may be wrong. The CDR3 extends over 12 amino acids. Germline-derived CDR1 and CDR2 are MNHEY and SVGAGI. CDR3 nucleotides: TGTGCCACCGGACGGGGACCCTACGAGCAGTACTTC. This translates into CATGRGPYEQYF.

V gene TRBV28 combines with J gene TRBJ2-7; no clear D gene. The germline V gene has CDR1 MDHEN and CDR2 SYDVKM. The V and J ends lost 7 bases and 3 bases respectively, with 13 bases between them. The CDR3 sequence is 13 residues long. The CDR3 region is CASTLRLNYEQYF. The CDR3 DNA follows: TGTGCCAGCACCTTACGACTTAACTACGAGCAGTACTTC.

The rearrangement links TRBV29-1 to TRBJ2-7; the match to TRBD1 covers 10 bases. CDR3 size: 12 residues. CDR1 and CDR2 (germline): SQVTM, ANQGSEA. V shed 6 bases and J 6 bases; nucleotides not matched to a gene: 5. DNA of the CDR3: TGCAGCGTCGGGACAGGGGTAGGCGAGCAGTACTTC. It translates to CSVGTGVGEQYF.

The chain has TRBV7-2 and TRBJ2-7; weak D call: TRBD1 (6 bases). This CDR3 spans 15 amino acids. The V gene lost 1 base and the J gene lost 6 bases, with 16 bases spanning the gap. CDR1 is SGHTA, CDR2 FQGNSA, per germline. The CDR3 region has the DNA TGTGCCAGCAGCTTAGAACCTGACAGGCCCTTCGAGCAGTACTTC. Protein: CASSLEPDRPFEQYF.

V usage is TRBV6-5 and J usage is TRBJ1-1, with 8 bases matching TRBD1. Germline CDR1 reads MNHEY; CDR2 reads SVGAGI. With 2 bases clipped from V and 0 bases from J, the junction kept 2 bases outside the gene matches. This CDR3 has 15 amino acids. CDR3 sequence (DNA): TGTGCCAGCAGTTACCAGACAGGGGTGAACACTGAAGCTTTCTTT. Residues: CASSYQTGVNTEAFF.

The chain is built from TRBV27 and TRBJ2-7, with D possibly called TRBD1 or TRBD2 (5 bases each). The CDR3 runs 13 residues. CDR1 and CDR2 (germline): MNHEY, SMNVEV (reference sequence). V was pared by 4 bases and J by 2 bases, with 9 bases between. CDR3 nucleotide sequence: TGTGCCAGCAGTTGGGGGATTACCTACGAGCAGTACTTC. This gives the protein CASSWGITYEQYF.

The chain uses TRBV4-1 and TRBJ2-3, with 8 bases aligning to TRBD2. The V gene's germline CDR1 is MGHRA and CDR2 YSYEKL. V dropped 4 bases and J dropped 4; count of bases not matched to a gene: 7. The CDR3 extends over 15 amino acids. CDR3 in DNA: TGCGCCAGCAGCCGCGGAGCGGGAGAAGCAGATACGCAGTATTTT. This sequence encodes CASSRGAGEADTQYF.

The J gene is TRBJ2-7, the V gene TRBV4-2; 11 bases are shared with TRBD2. The better agreement between TRBJ2-5 and the DNA end casts doubt on the J call. CDR3 length equals 17 residues. CDR1 LGHNA and CDR2 YNFKEQ come from the germline V gene. The CDR3, as DNA: TGTGCCAGCAGCCAAGAGGGAACTAGCGGGAGTTCGGAGACCCAGTACTTC. This sequence encodes CASSQEGTSGSSETQYF.

The chain has TRBV29-1 and TRBJ2-3; 16 bases are shared with TRBD2. The CDR3 has 15 amino acids. Losses at the gene ends were 6 bases for V and 7 bases for J; bases not matched to a gene: 7. CDR1 SQVTM and CDR2 ANQGSEA come from the germline V gene. The CDR3 spells CSVGTSGGDLYTQYF. The CDR3 nucleotides read TGCAGCGTCGGGACTAGCGGGGGGGATTTGTATACGCAGTATTTT.

Regarding this clonotype: A much larger clone lies one base from this, so it may be a read error. The rearrangement links TRBV6-5 to TRBJ2-5; TRBD2 agrees at 15 bases. J was trimmed by 13 bases and V by 1 base; bases with no gene match: 19. Germline CDR1 reads MNHEY; CDR2 reads SVGAGI. The CDR3 totals 19 residues. DNA of the CDR3: TGTGCCAGCAGTTACTTGGGAAGGACTAGCGGGAGGGCCGTAAACGAGCGGTACTTC. This sequence encodes CASSYLGRTSGRAVNERYF.

V and J are TRBV14 and TRBJ1-2; TRBD1 matches 8 bases. Germline-derived CDR1 and CDR2 are SGHDN and FVKESK. V gave up 0 bases and J gave up 8 bases; unmatched junction bases: 8. This CDR3 spans 15 amino acids. The CDR3 is CASSQEDRAEGGYTF. CDR3 DNA sequence: TGTGCCAGCAGCCAAGAGGACAGGGCTGAAGGAGGCTACACCTTC.